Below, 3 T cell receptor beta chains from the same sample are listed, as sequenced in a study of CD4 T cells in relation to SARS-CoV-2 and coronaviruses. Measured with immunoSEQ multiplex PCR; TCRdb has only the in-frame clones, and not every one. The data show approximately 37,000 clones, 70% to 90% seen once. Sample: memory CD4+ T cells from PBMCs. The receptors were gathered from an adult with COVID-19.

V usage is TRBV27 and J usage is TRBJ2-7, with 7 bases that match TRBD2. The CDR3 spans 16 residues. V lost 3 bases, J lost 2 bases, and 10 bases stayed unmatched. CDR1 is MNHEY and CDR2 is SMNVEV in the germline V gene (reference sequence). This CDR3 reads CASSLDSSGQTYEQYF. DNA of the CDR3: TGTGCCAGCAGTTTGGATTCTAGCGGTCAGACCTACGAGCAGTACTTC.

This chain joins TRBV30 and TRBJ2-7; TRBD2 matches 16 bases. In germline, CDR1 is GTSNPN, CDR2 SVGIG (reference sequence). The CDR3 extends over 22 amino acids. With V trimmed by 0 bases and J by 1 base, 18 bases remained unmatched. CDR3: CAWSVPTTSGTSGRARSYEQYF. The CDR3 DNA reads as TGTGCCTGGAGTGTACCCACGACTTCCGGGACTAGCGGGAGGGCCCGGTCCTACGAGCAGTACTTC.

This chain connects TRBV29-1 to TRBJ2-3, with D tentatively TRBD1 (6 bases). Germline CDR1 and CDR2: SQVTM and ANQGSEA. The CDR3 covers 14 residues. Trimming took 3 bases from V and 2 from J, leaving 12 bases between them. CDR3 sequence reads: CSVELRQVTDTQYF. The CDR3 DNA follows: TGCAGCGTTGAGCTCCGACAGGTCACAGATACGCAGTATTTT.